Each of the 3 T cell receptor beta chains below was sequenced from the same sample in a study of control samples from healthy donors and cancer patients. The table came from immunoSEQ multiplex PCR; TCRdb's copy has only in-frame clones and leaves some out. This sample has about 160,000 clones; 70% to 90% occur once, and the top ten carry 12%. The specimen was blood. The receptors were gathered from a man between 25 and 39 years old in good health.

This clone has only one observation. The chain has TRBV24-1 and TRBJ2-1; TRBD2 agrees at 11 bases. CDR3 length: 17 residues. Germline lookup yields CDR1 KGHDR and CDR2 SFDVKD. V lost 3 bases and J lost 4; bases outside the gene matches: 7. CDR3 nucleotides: TGTGCCACCAGTGATCAGGCAGGACTAGCGGGTTACAATGAGCAGTTCTTC. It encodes CATSDQAGLAGYNEQFF.

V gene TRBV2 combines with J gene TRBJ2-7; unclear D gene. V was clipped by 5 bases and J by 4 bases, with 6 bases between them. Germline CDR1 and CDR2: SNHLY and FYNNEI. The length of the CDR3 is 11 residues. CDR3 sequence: CASSQRYEQYF. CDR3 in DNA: TGTGCCAGCAGTCAAAGATACGAGCAGTACTTC.

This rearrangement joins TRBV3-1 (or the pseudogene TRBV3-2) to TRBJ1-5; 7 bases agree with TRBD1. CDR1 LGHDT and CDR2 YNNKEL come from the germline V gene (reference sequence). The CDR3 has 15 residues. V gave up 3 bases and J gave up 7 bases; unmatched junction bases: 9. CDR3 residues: CASSHFIGGGQPQHF. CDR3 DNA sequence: TGTGCCAGCAGCCACTTTATAGGGGGCGGACAGCCCCAGCATTTT.